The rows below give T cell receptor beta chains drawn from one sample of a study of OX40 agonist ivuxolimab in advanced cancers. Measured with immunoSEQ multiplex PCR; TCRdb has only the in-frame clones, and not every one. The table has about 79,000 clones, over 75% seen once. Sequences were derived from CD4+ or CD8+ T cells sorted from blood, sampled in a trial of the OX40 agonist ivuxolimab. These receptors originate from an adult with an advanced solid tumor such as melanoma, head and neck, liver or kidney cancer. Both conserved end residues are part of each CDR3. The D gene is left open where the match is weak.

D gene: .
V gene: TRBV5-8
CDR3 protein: CASSSGLTQHYGYTF

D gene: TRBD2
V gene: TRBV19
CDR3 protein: CASSMLRGTSGRIEQFF

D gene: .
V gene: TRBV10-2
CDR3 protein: CASTPGGGETQYF

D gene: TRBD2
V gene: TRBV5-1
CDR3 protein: CASSKGLAGVPEQFF

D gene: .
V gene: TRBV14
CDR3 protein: CASSPRVSGEQYF

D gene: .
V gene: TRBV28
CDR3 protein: CASSQAGGQPQHF

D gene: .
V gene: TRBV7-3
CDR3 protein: CASSSRAGPEETQYF

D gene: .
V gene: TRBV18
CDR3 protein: CASHGAGYGHNEQFF

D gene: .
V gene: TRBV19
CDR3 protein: CASRNTGNQPQHF

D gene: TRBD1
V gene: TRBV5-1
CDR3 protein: CASSFGRGLGESYTF

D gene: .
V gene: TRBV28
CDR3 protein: CASSLFPGVTVGDQPQHF

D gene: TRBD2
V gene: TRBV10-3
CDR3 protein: CAISEPTSGRGQTQYF

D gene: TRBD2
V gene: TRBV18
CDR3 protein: CASSPGLAGLYEQYF

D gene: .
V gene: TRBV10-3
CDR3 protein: CAISDTKDTEAFF

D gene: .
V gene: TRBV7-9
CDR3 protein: CASSLDPLDEQYF

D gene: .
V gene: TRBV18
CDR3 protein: CASSLNRDTNEKLFF

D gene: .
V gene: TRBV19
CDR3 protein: CASSSQGNQPQHF

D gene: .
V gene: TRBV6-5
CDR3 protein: CASSSPRGLHYGYTF

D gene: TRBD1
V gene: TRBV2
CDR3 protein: CASNGQGGDTQYF

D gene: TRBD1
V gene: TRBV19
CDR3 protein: CASRTGTGYDYGYTF

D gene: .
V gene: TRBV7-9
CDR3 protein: CASSRSLGFYNEQFF

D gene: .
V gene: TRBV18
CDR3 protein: CASSRALGEKLFF

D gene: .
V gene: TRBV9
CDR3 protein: CASSVETVTNPEAFF

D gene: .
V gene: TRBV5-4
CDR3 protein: CASSLDIVSGNTIYF

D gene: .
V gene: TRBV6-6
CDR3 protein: CASSYRISSSTDTQYF

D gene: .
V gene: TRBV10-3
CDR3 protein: CAISKQLGRGAVF

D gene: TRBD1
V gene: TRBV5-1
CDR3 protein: CASRPITGGPGELFF

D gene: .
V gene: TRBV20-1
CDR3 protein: CSAPNSYEQYF

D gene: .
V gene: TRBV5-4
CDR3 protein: CASSRFTAGSFTGELFF

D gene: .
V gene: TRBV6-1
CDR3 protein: CASSELSVFGGQPQHF

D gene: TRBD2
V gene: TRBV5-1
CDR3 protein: CASSLLAGGGTDTQYF

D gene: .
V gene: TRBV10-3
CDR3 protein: CAISESEHNYGYTF

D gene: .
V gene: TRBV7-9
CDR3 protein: CASREGGETQYF

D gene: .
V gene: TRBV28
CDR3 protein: CASRPQGESYVQYF

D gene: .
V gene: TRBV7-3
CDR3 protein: CASTPSAAQYF

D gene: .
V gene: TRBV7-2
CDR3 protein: CASGSGINYGYTF

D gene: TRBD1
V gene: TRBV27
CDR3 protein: CASSPQGQVNTEAFF

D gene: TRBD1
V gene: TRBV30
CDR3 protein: CAWSGGQGIYGYTF

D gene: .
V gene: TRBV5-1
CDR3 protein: CASSLGGPGDAYEQYF

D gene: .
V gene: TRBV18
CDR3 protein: CASLRATNEKLFF

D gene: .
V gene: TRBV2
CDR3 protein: CASSEGDRLEQYF

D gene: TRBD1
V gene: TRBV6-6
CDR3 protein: CASSYEGQGGQPQHF